This passage covers 18 T cell receptor beta chains from one sample sequenced in a study of T cells in localized non-small cell lung cancer. Profiled with immunoSEQ multiplex PCR; TCRdb holds only in-frame clones, not every one. The data hold around 140,000 clones, with about 89% observed a single time. The source material was peripheral blood, sampled before any cancer treatment. These receptors were collected from a female donor of 60 years or more with stage I lung adenocarcinoma.

This clone was observed a single time. This chain links TRBV19 with TRBJ2-1; TRBD2 matches at 11 bases. The V and J ends lost 5 bases and 6 bases, in that order; junction bases with no gene match: 6. The CDR3 loop spans 15 amino acids. Germline lookup yields CDR1 LNHDA and CDR2 SQIVND (reference sequence). The CDR3 bases are TGTGCCAGTAGTCTCACTAGCGGGAGTTCCAATGAGCAGTTCTTC. This gives the protein CASSLTSGSSNEQFF.

V usage is TRBV18 and J usage is TRBJ2-7, with TRBD2 matching over 15 bases. Germline CDR1 KGHSH, CDR2 LQKENI. The junction had 7 bases not matched to a gene; V was cut back by 3 bases and J by 4 bases. The CDR3 contains 17 residues. The CDR3: CASSPRGLAGGVYEQYF. The DNA for the CDR3 is TGTGCCAGCTCACCTAGGGGACTAGCGGGAGGAGTGTACGAGCAGTACTTC.

V and J are TRBV27 and TRBJ2-7; possibly TRBD1 or TRBD2 for D (5 bases each). Germline V gives CDR1 MNHEY, CDR2 SMNVEV (reference sequence). V lost 1 base and J 0 bases, leaving 19 bases between the germline ends. This CDR3 is 18 amino acids long. The CDR3 spells CASSLYRLRAGSSYEQYF. CDR3 nucleotide sequence: TGTGCCAGCAGTTTATATCGCCTAAGGGCAGGGAGCTCCTACGAGCAGTACTTC.

V usage is TRBV5-1 and J usage is TRBJ2-7; D call uncertain. Looked up from germline, CDR1 is SGHRS and CDR2 is YFSETQ. The CDR3 runs 13 residues. V was pared by 5 bases and J by 2 bases, with 11 bases between. CDR3 coding DNA: TGCGCCAGCAGACTGGACGGTACCTACGAGCAGTACTTC. It codes for CASRLDGTYEQYF.

V gene TRBV7-8 combines with J gene TRBJ2-1; tentative D call: TRBD1 (6 bases). V was cut by 5 bases and J by 11 bases, with 13 bases left in between. This CDR3 has 12 residues. Germline values: CDR1 SGHVS, CDR2 FQNEAQ. Here the CDR3 reads CASSQITGKQFF. CDR3 in DNA: TGTGCCAGCAGCCAAATCACAGGGAAGCAGTTCTTC. The whole variable domain, filled in from reference TRBV7-8 and TRBJ2-1, reads GAGVSQSPRYKVAKRGQDVALRCDPISGHVSLFWYQQALGQGPEFLTYFQNEAQLDKSGLPSDRFFAERPEGSVSTLKIQRTQQEDSAVYLCASSQITGKQFFGPGTRLTVL.

V is TRBV5-1 and J is TRBJ2-1; TRBD2 might be the D (6 bases). Germline V gene lookup returns CDR1 SGHRS and CDR2 YFSETQ. V lost 4 bases to trimming and J lost 3 bases, with 11 bases between them. This CDR3 has 14 residues. The CDR3 loop reads CASSVPAGYNEQFF. For the CDR3, the DNA is TGCGCCAGCAGCGTTCCAGCGGGCTACAATGAGCAGTTCTTC.

V is TRBV5-5 and J is TRBJ2-3, with TRBD2 identical over 12 bases. The CDR3 totals 15 residues. CDR1 and CDR2 (germline): SGHKS, YYEKEE (reference sequence). The V gene end was trimmed by 4 bases and the J gene end by 6 bases; junction bases not matched to a gene: 6. The CDR3 region is CASSTLAGGWDTQYF. The CDR3 DNA is TGTGCCAGCAGCACGCTAGCGGGAGGGTGGGATACGCAGTATTTT.

This clone is a singleton in its sample. The chain links TRBV2 to TRBJ1-4, with D maybe TRBD1 (5 bases). The germline CDR1 and CDR2 sequences are SNHLY and FYNNEI. Deletions cut 4 bases from V and 4 bases from J, with 16 bases between. The CDR3 spans 16 residues. The CDR3 DNA follows: TGTGCCAGCAGTGGGCCGGGACCGGGGAATAATGAAAAACTGTTTTTT. Protein: CASSGPGPGNNEKLFF.

The genes are TRBV9 and TRBJ1-3; D remains unclear. This CDR3 comprises 14 residues. Germline V CDR1 and CDR2: SGDLS, YYNGEE. With 3 bases removed from V and 0 bases from J, the gap between germline ends came to 7 bases. The CDR3 spells CASSGHSSGNTIYF. CDR3 DNA: TGTGCCAGCAGCGGCCACAGCTCTGGAAACACCATATATTTT.

The chain employs TRBV28 and TRBJ1-1; D uncertain. Trimming removed 7 bases from V and 5 bases from J, with 14 bases in between. The V gene's germline CDR1 is MDHEN and CDR2 SYDVKM. This CDR3 has 13 residues. CDR3 nucleotides: TGTGCCAGCACTGGCCCCCCTGGGACTGAAGCTTTCTTT. It codes for CASTGPPGTEAFF.

V and J are TRBV5-1 and TRBJ1-2; 9 bases fit TRBD1. The CDR3 length is 15 residues. Germline CDR1 and CDR2: SGHRS and YFSETQ. J lost 4 bases, V lost 4 bases, and 8 bases had no gene match. The CDR3 protein is CASSGGTGRTYGYTF. Here the CDR3 DNA reads TGCGCCAGCAGCGGGGGGACAGGGAGGACCTATGGCTACACCTTC.

The CDR3 sequence is CSVRHGGRIYEQYF. For the CDR3, the DNA is TGCAGCGTGAGACACGGCGGGAGGATCTACGAGCAGTACTTC. The chain links TRBV29-1 to TRBJ2-7, with TRBD2 matching 8 bases. V shed 6 bases and J 3 bases; nucleotides not matched to a gene: 10. The germline CDR1 and CDR2 sequences are SQVTM and ANQGSEA. CDR3 length: 14 amino acids.

The chain has TRBV7-9 and TRBJ1-2; weak D call: TRBD1 (6 bases). Per germline, CDR1 SEHNR and CDR2 FQNEAQ (reference sequence). Trimming pared 3 bases from V and 4 bases from J, leaving 12 bases between. The CDR3 has 14 residues. The CDR3 nucleotides are TGTGCCAGCAGCTTGGCAGGACAGAGCTATGGCTACACCTTC. Amino acid sequence: CASSLAGQSYGYTF. The complete variable domain, with remaining parts taken from reference TRBV7-9 and TRBJ1-2, reads DTGVSQNPRHKITKRGQNVTFRCDPISEHNRLYWYRQTLGQGPEFLTYFQNEAQLEKSRLLSDRFSAERPKGSFSTLEIQRTEQGDSAMYLCASSLAGQSYGYTFGSGTRLTVV.

V and J are TRBV6-4 and TRBJ1-5, with 8 nucleotides matching TRBD1. The V gene's germline CDR1 is MRHNA and CDR2 SNTAGT. The CDR3 loop spans 13 amino acids. V shed 6 bases, J shed 11 bases, and the junction held 9 bases outside the gene matches. CDR3 residues: CASSADRGESQHF. CDR3 nucleotides: TGTGCCAGCAGCGCCGACAGGGGCGAATCCCAGCATTTT.

The chain links TRBV30 to TRBJ2-2; TRBD2 is a possible D gene (6 bases). Looked up from germline, CDR1 is GTSNPN and CDR2 is SVGIG (reference sequence). Between the trimmed V and J ends, which lost 4 bases and 4 bases, there was a span of 13 bases. The CDR3 covers 14 residues. DNA of the CDR3: TGTGCCTGGAACGTGGGGGGTGGCACCGGGGAGCTGTTTTTT. This gives the protein CAWNVGGGTGELFF.

The gene calls are TRBV30 and TRBJ1-3; D unresolved. CDR3 size: 12 residues. Trimming pared 2 bases from V and 8 bases from J, leaving 10 bases between. Germline V gives CDR1 GTSNPN, CDR2 SVGIG (reference sequence). CDR3 sequence reads: CAWSLIRDTIYF. The CDR3 nucleotides read TGTGCCTGGAGTTTGATTCGGGACACCATATATTTT.

This clone was picked up one time. The chain joins TRBV19 to TRBJ2-1; D not certain. The CDR3 length is 13 residues. V lost 2 bases to trimming and J lost 4 bases, with 6 bases between them. Germline V gene data show CDR1 as LNHDA and CDR2 as SQIVND (reference sequence). The DNA for the CDR3 is TGTGCCAGTAGTATAACAAAATACAATGAGCAGTTCTTC. This translates into CASSITKYNEQFF.

The chain uses TRBV6-5 and TRBJ1-1; D is perhaps TRBD1 (6 bases). This CDR3 contains 13 residues. Deletions cut 5 bases from V and 6 bases from J, with 13 bases between. In germline, CDR1 is MNHEY, CDR2 SVGAGI. DNA for the CDR3: TGTGCCAGCAGTCGCGACAGGTCCGCTGAAGCTTTCTTT. Encoded protein: CASSRDRSAEAFF.